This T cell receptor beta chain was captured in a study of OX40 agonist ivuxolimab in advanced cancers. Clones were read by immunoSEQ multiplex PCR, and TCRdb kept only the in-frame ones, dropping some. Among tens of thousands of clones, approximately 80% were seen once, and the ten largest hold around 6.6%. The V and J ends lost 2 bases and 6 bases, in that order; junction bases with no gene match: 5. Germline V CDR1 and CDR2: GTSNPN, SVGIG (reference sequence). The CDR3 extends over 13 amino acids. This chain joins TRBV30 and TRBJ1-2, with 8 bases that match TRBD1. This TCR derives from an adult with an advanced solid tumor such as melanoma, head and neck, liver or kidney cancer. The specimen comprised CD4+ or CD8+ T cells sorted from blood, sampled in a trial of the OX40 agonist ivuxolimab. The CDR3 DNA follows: TGTGCCTGGAGTTCGGACAGGGTACATGGCTACACCTTC. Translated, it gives CAWSSDRVHGYTF.